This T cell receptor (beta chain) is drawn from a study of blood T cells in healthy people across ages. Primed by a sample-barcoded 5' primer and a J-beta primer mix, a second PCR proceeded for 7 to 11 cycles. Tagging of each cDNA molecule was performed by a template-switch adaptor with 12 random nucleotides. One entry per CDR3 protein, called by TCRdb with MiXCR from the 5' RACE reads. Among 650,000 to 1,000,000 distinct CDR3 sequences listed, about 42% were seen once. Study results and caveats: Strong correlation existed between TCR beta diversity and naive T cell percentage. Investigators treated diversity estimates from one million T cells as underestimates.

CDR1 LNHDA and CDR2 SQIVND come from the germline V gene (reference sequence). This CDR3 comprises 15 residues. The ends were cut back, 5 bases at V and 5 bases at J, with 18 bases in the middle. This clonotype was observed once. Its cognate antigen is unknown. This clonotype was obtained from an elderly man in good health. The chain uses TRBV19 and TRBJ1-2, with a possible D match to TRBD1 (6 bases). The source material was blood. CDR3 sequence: CASSPGVGTSYGYTF. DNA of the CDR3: TGTGCCAGTAGTCCGGGAGTAGGGACATCATATGGCTACACCTTC.